This TCR beta chain was identified during a study of PD-1 blockade in classical Hodgkin lymphoma. Study-wide findings and caveats: In newly diagnosed patients, baseline TCR diversity was reportedly below that of healthy donors. Diversity similar to that of newly diagnosed patients was seen at baseline in complete responders.

Every patient experienced relapse after autologous stem cell transplantation, and brentuximab vedotin exposure varied. Classification of best responses gave complete response, partial response or progressive disease. Profiling relied on immunoSEQ multiplex PCR, and the TCRdb table lists in-frame clones only, not all of them. The sample holds around 45,000 clones, 55% to 75% seen once. This clone came up a few times. The antigen remains undetermined. The specimen was peripheral blood mononuclear cells (PBMCs), collected at baseline. This receptor was taken from a human donor with classical Hodgkin lymphoma.

CDR3 coding DNA: TGTGCCAGCAGTTTACAGGGGGCGCGGTATGGCTACACCTTC. It is translated as CASSLQGARYGYTF. The V and J genes are TRBV27 and TRBJ1-2; 8 nucleotides align to TRBD1. CDR3 length: 14 amino acids. Trimming removed 2 bases from V and 5 bases from J; junction bases left unmatched: 4. Per germline, CDR1 MNHEY and CDR2 SMNVEV (reference sequence).